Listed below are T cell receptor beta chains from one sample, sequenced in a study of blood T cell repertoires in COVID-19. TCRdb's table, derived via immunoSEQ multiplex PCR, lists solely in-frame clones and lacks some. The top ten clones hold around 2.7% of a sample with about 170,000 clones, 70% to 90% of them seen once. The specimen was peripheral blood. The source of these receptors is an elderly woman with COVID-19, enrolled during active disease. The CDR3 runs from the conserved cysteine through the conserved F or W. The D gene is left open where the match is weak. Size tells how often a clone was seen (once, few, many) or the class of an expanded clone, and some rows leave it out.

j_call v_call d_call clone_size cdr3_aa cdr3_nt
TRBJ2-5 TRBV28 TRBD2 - CASSKLAGVEGPETQYF TGTGCCAGCAGTAAACTAGCGGGAGTAGAGGGTCCGGAGACCCAGTACTTC
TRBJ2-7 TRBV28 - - CASSSLGLFLSYEQYF TGTGCCAGCAGTTCCCTGGGACTCTTCCTCTCCTACGAGCAGTACTTC
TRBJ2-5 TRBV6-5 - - CAITGTGETQYF TGTGCCATAACCGGGACTGGGGAGACCCAGTACTTC
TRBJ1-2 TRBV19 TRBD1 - CASTADREAYGYTF TGTGCCAGTACCGCCGACAGGGAGGCCTATGGCTACACCTTC
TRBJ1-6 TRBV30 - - CAWTRQVPSPLHF TGTGCCTGGACCCGACAGGTACCTTCACCCCTCCACTTT
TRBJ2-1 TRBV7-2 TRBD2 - CASSLVAGVYNEQFF TGTGCCAGCAGCTTAGTCGCGGGGGTCTACAATGAGCAGTTCTTC
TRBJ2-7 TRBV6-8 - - CASNTISEQYF TGTGCCAGCAACACCATCAGTGAGCAGTACTTC
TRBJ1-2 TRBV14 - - CASSQDNRVNYGYTF TGTGCCAGCAGCCAAGATAACAGGGTAAACTATGGCTACACCTTC
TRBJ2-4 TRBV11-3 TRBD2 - CASSLEGPGGKNIQYF TGTGCCAGCAGCTTAGAGGGGCCGGGGGGAAAAAACATTCAGTACTTC
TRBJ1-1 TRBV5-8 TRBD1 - CASSKTGGWDTEAFF TGTGCCAGCAGCAAGACAGGGGGCTGGGACACTGAAGCTTTCTTT
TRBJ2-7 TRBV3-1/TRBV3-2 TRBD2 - CASSKRGLIYEQYF TGTGCCAGCAGCAAACGGGGACTAATCTACGAGCAGTACTTC
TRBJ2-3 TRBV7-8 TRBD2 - CASSLGLLAGVTDTQYF TGTGCCAGCAGCTTAGGATTGCTAGCGGGGGTCACAGATACGCAGTATTTT
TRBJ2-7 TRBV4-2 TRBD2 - CASSQSGGFHEQYF TGTGCCAGCAGCCAATCGGGGGGGTTCCACGAGCAGTACTTC
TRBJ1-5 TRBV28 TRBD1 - CASGGQLYQPQHF TGTGCCAGCGGGGGACAGTTATATCAGCCCCAGCATTTT
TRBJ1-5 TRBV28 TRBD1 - CASRTGTGNQPQHF TGTGCCAGCAGGACCGGGACAGGCAATCAGCCCCAGCATTTT
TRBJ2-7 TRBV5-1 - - CASSRDSYEQYF TGCGCCAGCAGCCGGGACTCCTACGAGCAGTACTTC
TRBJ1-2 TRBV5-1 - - CASSLAYSGGYTF TGCGCCAGCAGCTTGGCCTACTCGGGGGGCTACACCTTC
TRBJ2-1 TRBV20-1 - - CSASDSALSYNEQFF TGCAGTGCTAGTGATAGCGCCCTCTCCTACAATGAGCAGTTCTTC
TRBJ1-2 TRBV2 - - CASPILHDRRKNYGYTF TGTGCCAGCCCCATCCTTCATGACAGGAGGAAGAACTATGGCTACACCTTC
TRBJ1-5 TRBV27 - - CASSLRGARNQPQHF TGTGCCAGCAGTTTACGGGGGGCGCGGAATCAGCCCCAGCATTTT
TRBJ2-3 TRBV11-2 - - CASSPRDRRFTDTQYF TGTGCCAGCAGCCCCCGAGACAGGAGATTCACAGATACGCAGTATTTT
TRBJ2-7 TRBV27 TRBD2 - CASSWGGMATRQYF TGTGCCAGCAGTTGGGGGGGAATGGCTACGAGGCAGTACTTC
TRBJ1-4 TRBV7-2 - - CASSLGGARGEKLFF TGTGCCAGCAGCTTGGGGGGGGCGCGTGGTGAAAAACTGTTTTTT
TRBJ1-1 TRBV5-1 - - CASSPTTANTEAFF TGCGCCAGCAGCCCAACGACAGCGAACACTGAAGCTTTCTTT
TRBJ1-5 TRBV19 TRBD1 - CASSIRSAGGLNQPQHF TGTGCCAGTAGTATACGTTCGGCAGGGGGACTGAATCAGCCCCAGCATTTT
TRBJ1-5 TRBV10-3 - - CAISEGRGSNQPQHF TGTGCCATCAGTGAAGGCAGGGGTAGCAATCAGCCCCAGCATTTT
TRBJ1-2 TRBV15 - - CATSRVNSGYTF TGTGCCACCAGCAGGGTAAACTCTGGCTACACCTTC
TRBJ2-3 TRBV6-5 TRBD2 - CASGSSGPDTQYF TGTGCCAGCGGGTCTAGCGGACCAGATACGCAGTATTTT
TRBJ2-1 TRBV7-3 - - CASSRSLGQVDEQFF TGTGCCAGCAGCCGTAGTTTGGGGCAGGTAGATGAGCAGTTCTTC
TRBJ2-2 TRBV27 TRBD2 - CASSIAGGGITGELFF TGTGCCAGCAGTATAGCGGGGGGCGGGATCACCGGGGAGCTGTTTTTT
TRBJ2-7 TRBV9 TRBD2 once CASSAGLAGAHEQYF TGTGCCAGCAGCGCGGGACTAGCGGGAGCCCACGAGCAGTACTTC
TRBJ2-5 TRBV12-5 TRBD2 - CASGLSPGGGALGETQYF TGTGCTAGTGGTTTGTCCCCAGGCGGGGGGGCTCTGGGAGAGACCCAGTACTTC
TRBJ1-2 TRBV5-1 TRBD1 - CASSLAEDRASRGYTF TGCGCCAGCAGCTTGGCCGAGGACAGGGCCTCGAGAGGCTACACCTTC
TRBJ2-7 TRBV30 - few CAWSVSGSYEQYF TGTGCCTGGAGTGTATCCGGCTCCTACGAGCAGTACTTC
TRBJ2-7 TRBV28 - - CASRSSYEQYF TGTGCCAGCAGGAGCTCCTACGAGCAGTACTTC
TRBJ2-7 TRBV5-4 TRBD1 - CASSSGQGAYEQYF TGTGCCAGCAGTTCCGGACAGGGGGCGTACGAGCAGTACTTC
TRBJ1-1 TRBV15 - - CATSPAEGGAFF TGTGCCACCAGCCCCGCTGAGGGAGGAGCTTTCTTT
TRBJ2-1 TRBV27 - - CASKRTGSYNEQFF TGTGCCAGCAAGCGGACTGGGTCCTACAATGAGCAGTTCTTC
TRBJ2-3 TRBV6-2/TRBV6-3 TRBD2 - CASSYSTSGGPPGTDTQYF TGTGCCAGCAGTTACTCCACTAGCGGGGGGCCCCCGGGCACAGATACGCAGTATTTT
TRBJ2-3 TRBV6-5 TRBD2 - CASRWTGGPDTQYF TGTGCCAGCAGGTGGACGGGGGGGCCAGATACGCAGTATTTT
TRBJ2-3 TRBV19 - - CASRDSSPDTQYF TGTGCCAGCCGGGACTCCAGCCCAGATACGCAGTATTTT
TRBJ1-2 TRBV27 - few CASRLGVANYGYTF TGTGCCAGCAGGCTCGGAGTAGCTAACTATGGCTACACCTTC
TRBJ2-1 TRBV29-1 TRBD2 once CSVVELAGGNEQFF TGCAGCGTTGTTGAGCTAGCGGGAGGCAATGAGCAGTTCTTC
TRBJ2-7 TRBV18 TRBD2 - CASSPLASGPLTYEQYF TGTGCCAGCTCACCACTGGCTAGCGGGCCCTTAACCTACGAGCAGTACTTC
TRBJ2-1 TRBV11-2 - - CASSSFLSSYNEQFF TGTGCCAGCAGCTCCTTTCTGAGCTCCTACAATGAGCAGTTCTTC
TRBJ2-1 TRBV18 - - CASSRDNYNEQFF TGTGCCAGCTCGAGGGACAATTACAATGAGCAGTTCTTC
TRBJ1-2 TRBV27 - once CASTTGTNYGYTF TGTGCCAGCACCACCGGGACAAACTATGGCTACACCTTC
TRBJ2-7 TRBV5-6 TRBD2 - CASSLASGRAKAHEQYF TGTGCCAGCAGCTTGGCTAGCGGGAGGGCCAAGGCCCACGAGCAGTACTTC
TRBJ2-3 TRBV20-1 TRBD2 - CSASVGPGGGTDTQYF TGCAGTGCTAGTGTGGGGCCGGGGGGTGGCACAGATACGCAGTATTTT
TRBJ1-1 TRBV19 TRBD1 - CASSSNTGGGGTEAFF TGTGCCAGTAGTAGTAACACAGGGGGGGGAGGGACTGAAGCTTTCTTT
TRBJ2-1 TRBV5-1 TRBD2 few CASRLAGVVNEQFF TGCGCCAGCCGACTAGCGGGAGTTGTCAATGAGCAGTTCTTC
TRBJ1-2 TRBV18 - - CASSLVRDTQYGYTF TGTGCCAGCTCACTGGTCCGGGACACACAGTATGGCTACACCTTC
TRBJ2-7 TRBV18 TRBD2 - CASSPQSSGTLPYEQYF TGTGCCAGCTCACCACAATCTAGCGGGACACTTCCCTACGAGCAGTACTTC
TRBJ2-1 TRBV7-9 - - CASNWEGGSGHEQFF TGTGCCAGCAATTGGGAGGGGGGCTCCGGACATGAGCAGTTCTTC